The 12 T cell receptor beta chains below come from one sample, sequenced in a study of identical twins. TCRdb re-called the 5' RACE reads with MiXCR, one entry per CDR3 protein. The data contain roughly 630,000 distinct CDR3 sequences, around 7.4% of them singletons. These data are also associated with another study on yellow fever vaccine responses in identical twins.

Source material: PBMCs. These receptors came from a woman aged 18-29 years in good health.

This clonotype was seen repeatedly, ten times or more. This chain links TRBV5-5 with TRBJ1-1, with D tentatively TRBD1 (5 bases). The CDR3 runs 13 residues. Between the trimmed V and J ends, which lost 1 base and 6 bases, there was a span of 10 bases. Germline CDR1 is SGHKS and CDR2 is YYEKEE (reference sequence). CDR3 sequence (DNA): TGTGCCAGCAGCTTGTTGCAGGGTGCTGAAGCTTTCTTT. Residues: CASSLLQGAEAFF.

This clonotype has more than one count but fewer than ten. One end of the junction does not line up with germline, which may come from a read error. The CDR3 is CASSSGILAENIQYF. The CDR3 DNA follows: TGTGCCAGCAGCTCAGGGATCCTAGCCGAAAACATTCAGTACTTC. This chain connects TRBV12-3 or TRBV12-4 to TRBJ2-4; D is tentatively TRBD1 or TRBD2 (5 bases each). This CDR3 is built from 15 residues.

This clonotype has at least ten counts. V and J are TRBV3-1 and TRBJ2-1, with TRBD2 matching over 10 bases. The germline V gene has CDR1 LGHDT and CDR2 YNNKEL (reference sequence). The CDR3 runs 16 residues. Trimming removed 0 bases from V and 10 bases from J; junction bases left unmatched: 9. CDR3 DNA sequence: TGTGCCAGCAGCCAAGAAGGAGCGGGAGGGCGGGGAGAGCAGTTCTTC. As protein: CASSQEGAGGRGEQFF.

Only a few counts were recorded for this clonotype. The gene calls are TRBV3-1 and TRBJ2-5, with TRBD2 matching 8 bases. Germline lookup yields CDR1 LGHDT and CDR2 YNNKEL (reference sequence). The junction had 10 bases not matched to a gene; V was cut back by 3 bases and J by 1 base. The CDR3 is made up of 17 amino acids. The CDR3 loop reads CASSQGTTSATQETQYF. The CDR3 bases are TGTGCCAGCAGCCAGGGTACGACTAGCGCTACCCAAGAGACCCAGTACTTC.

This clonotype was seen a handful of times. The CDR3 region is CSVGPGGASAFF. DNA for the CDR3: TGCAGCGTTGGTCCAGGGGGCGCGTCAGCTTTCTTT. J is TRBJ1-1 and V is TRBV29-1; TRBD1 matches at 8 bases. CDR3 length: 12 amino acids. Germline CDR1 and CDR2: SQVTM and ANQGSEA. Trimming removed 4 bases from V and 10 bases from J; junction bases left unmatched: 8.

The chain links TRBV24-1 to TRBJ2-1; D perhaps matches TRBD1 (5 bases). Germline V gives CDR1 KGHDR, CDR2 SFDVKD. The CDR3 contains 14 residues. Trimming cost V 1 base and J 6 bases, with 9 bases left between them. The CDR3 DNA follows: TGTGCCACCAGTGATTTCTCGCAGGGCAATGAGCAGTTCTTC. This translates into CATSDFSQGNEQFF.

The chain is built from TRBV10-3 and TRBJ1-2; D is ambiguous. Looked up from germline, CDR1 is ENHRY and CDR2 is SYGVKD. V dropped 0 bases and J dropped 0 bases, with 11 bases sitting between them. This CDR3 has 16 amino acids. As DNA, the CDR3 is TGTGCCATCAGTGAGTCGGCGGGGAATTCTAACTATGGCTACACCTTC. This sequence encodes CAISESAGNSNYGYTF.

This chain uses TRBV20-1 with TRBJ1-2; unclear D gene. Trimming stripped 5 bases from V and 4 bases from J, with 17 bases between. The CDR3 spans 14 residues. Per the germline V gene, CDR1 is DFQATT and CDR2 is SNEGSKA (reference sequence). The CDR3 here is CSARAGIPSYGYTF. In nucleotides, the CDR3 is TGCAGTGCTCGGGCGGGGATACCCTCCTATGGCTACACCTTC.

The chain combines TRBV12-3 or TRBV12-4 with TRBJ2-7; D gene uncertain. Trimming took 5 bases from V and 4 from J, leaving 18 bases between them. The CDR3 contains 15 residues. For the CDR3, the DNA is TGTGCCAGCAGTCCCTCCCCCCTAGACGGTTACGAGCAGTACTTC. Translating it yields CASSPSPLDGYEQYF.

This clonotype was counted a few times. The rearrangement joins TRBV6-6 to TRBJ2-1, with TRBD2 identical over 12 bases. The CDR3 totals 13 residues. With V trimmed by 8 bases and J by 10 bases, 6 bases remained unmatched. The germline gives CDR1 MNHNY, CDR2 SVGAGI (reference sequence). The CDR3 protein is CASGTSGPGEQFF. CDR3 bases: TGTGCCAGCGGGACTAGCGGGCCCGGAGAGCAGTTCTTC.

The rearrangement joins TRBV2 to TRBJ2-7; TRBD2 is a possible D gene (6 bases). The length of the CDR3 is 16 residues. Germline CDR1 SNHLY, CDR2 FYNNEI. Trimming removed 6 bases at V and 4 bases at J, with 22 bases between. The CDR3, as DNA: TGTGCCAGCAGCCAAGGGTACGGGACTGGAGGATACGAGCAGTACTTC. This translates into CASSQGYGTGGYEQYF.

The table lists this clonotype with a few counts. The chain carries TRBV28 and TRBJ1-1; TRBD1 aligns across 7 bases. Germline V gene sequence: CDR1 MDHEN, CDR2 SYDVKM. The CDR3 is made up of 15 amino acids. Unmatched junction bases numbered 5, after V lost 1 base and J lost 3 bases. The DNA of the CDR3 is TGTGCCAGCAGTTTATCTCCAGGGGGTCACACTGAAGCTTTCTTT. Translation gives CASSLSPGGHTEAFF.